These 30 T cell receptor beta chains were sequenced from one sample in a study of identical twins. MiXCR was run by TCRdb on the 5' RACE reads, yielding one entry per CDR3 protein. The sample lists approximately 500,000 distinct CDR3 sequences; approximately 25% were seen once. This same sample was also part of a study on T cells expressing NK-cell markers.

What was sequenced was CD4+ T cells sorted from blood. All receptors come from a woman aged 18-29 years in good health.

V is TRBV6-1 and J is TRBJ2-1, with D perhaps TRBD1 (5 bases). CDR1 is MNHNS and CDR2 is SASEGT in the germline V gene. V lost 7 bases and J lost 8, with 21 bases in between. This CDR3 region has 15 residues. CDR3: CASKGWSPGRDEQFF. The CDR3 bases are TGTGCCAGCAAGGGGTGGAGCCCAGGCAGGGATGAGCAGTTCTTC.

This rearrangement joins TRBV25-1 to TRBJ2-5; D not certain. Per the germline V gene, CDR1 is MGHDK and CDR2 is SYGVNS. The CDR3 covers 15 residues. V gave up 1 base and J gave up 1 base, with 10 bases separating them. Written as DNA, the CDR3 is TGTGCCAGCAGTGAATCAATGGGCCTCCAAGAGACCCAGTACTTC. Translation: CASSESMGLQETQYF.

In its sample, this clonotype was seen many times. The chain employs TRBV7-9 and TRBJ1-6; D gene uncertain. The V end was cut by 1 base, the J end by 10 bases, with 5 bases between. CDR3 length equals 12 residues. Germline CDR1 reads SEHNR; CDR2 reads FQNEAQ (reference sequence). CDR3 sequence (DNA): TGTGCCAGCAGCTTAGAAGACTCACCCCTCCACTTT. This sequence encodes CASSLEDSPLHF.

The chain employs TRBV5-1 and TRBJ2-3, with D unresolved. The CDR3 covers 14 residues. V lost 0 bases and J lost 4, with 9 bases in between. Germline CDR1 SGHRS, CDR2 YFSETQ. The CDR3 DNA sequence: TGCGCCAGCAGCTTGGTTCTGAAGGCAGATACGCAGTATTTT. As protein: CASSLVLKADTQYF.

This chain uses TRBV14 with TRBJ2-7; weak D call: TRBD1 (6 bases). Looked up from germline, CDR1 is SGHDN and CDR2 is FVKESK. The germline V and J ends were trimmed by 3 bases and 11 bases, with 14 bases remaining between them. The CDR3 has 12 residues. CDR3 residues: CASSQNTGSEYF. CDR3 sequence (DNA): TGTGCCAGCAGCCAGAATACAGGGTCGGAGTACTTC.

The V call is TRBV11-2, the J call TRBJ2-2, with 8 bases that match TRBD2. This CDR3 has 17 amino acids. The germline V gene encodes CDR1 SGHAT and CDR2 FQNNGV. The J segment lost 2 bases and the V segment lost 2 bases, leaving 7 bases of the junction unmatched. The CDR3 DNA sequence: TGTGCCAGCAGCTTAAGACTAGCGATAGGAAACACCGGGGAGCTGTTTTTT. This encodes CASSLRLAIGNTGELFF.

The V and J genes are TRBV12-3 or TRBV12-4 and TRBJ1-3; D gene ambiguous. The length of the CDR3 is 14 residues. Trimming stripped 3 bases from V and 6 bases from J, with 12 bases between. As DNA, the CDR3 is TGTGCCAGCAGTTTCAGGAGGCAGCCAAACACCATATATTTT. It specifies CASSFRRQPNTIYF.

This clonotype has at least ten counts. The chain links TRBV20-1 to TRBJ1-3, with D perhaps TRBD1 (6 bases). The V end was cut by 0 bases, the J end by 0 bases, with 12 bases between. The CDR3 consists of 16 residues. CDR1 and CDR2 from the germline V gene are DFQATT and SNEGSKA (reference sequence). The CDR3 bases are TGCAGTGCTAGAGACCCGGGGGCACACTCTGGAAACACCATATATTTT. This sequence encodes CSARDPGAHSGNTIYF.

The chain carries TRBV19 and TRBJ2-1, with D maybe TRBD1 (6 bases). CDR3 length equals 16 residues. Germline V lookup: CDR1 LNHDA, CDR2 SQIVND (reference sequence). V was cut by 2 bases and J by 5 bases, with 16 bases left in between. The CDR3: CASSIRGNHGDNEQFF. CDR3 DNA: TGTGCCAGTAGTATAAGGGGGAACCATGGGGACAATGAGCAGTTCTTC.

This clonotype was detected only a few times. The rearrangement uses TRBV6-2 or TRBV6-3 and TRBJ2-1; D not resolved. Looked up from germline, CDR1 is MNHEY and CDR2 is SVGEGT. The V end lost 4 bases, the J end lost 4 bases, and 8 bases lay between the germline ends. The CDR3 consists of 13 residues. The CDR3 DNA is TGTGCCAGCAGTTTACTAATATACAATGAGCAGTTCTTC. Amino acid sequence: CASSLLIYNEQFF.

The genes are TRBV2 and TRBJ2-3; a possible D gene is TRBD2 (7 bases). Trimming took off 9 bases at V and 0 bases at J, with 13 bases between the two ends. Germline V CDR1 and CDR2: SNHLY, FYNNEI. The CDR3 contains 14 residues. CDR3 in DNA: TGTGCCAGGGGGGGGCCGGAAAGCACAGATACGCAGTATTTT. Its protein product is CARGGPESTDTQYF.

The chain links TRBV4-3 to TRBJ2-2; TRBD1 matches at 7 bases. Germline V CDR1 and CDR2: LGHNA, YSLEER. Trimming at V came to 0 bases and at J to 5 bases, leaving 6 bases not matched to a gene. This CDR3 is built from 16 residues. CDR3 protein: CASSQEGGAWTGELFF. The CDR3 nucleotides read TGCGCCAGCAGCCAAGAAGGGGGCGCTTGGACCGGGGAGCTGTTTTTT.

The chain combines TRBV29-1 with TRBJ1-3; TRBD1 aligns across 7 bases. The germline CDR1 and CDR2 sequences are SQVTM and ANQGSEA. This CDR3 is 13 amino acids long. Trimming cost V 4 bases and J 3 bases; bases outside gene matches: 3. CDR3 sequence: CSVGGTVGNTIYF. The CDR3 coding sequence is TGCAGCGTTGGCGGGACAGTTGGAAACACCATATATTTT. Full variable domain (missing parts from reference TRBV29-1 and TRBJ1-3): SAVISQKPSRDICQRGTSLTIQCQVDSQVTMMFWYRQQPGQSLTLIATANQGSEATYESGFVIDKFPISRPNLTFSTLTVSNMSPEDSSIYLCSVGGTVGNTIYFGEGSWLTVV.

This clonotype was counted a few times. The V call is TRBV9, the J call TRBJ2-1, with TRBD1 as a possible D gene (6 bases). The CDR3 sequence is 15 residues long. V dropped 4 bases and J dropped 2 bases, with 13 bases sitting between them. Germline V gives CDR1 SGDLS, CDR2 YYNGEE. The CDR3 loop is CASSPTGRAYNEQFF. The CDR3 DNA is TGTGCCAGCAGCCCCACAGGGCGCGCCTACAATGAGCAGTTCTTC.

This chain uses TRBV10-3 with TRBJ2-7; D is tentatively TRBD1 or TRBD2 (6 bases each). Trimming removed 4 bases at V and 5 bases at J, with 18 bases between. The CDR3 length is 15 residues. CDR1 is ENHRY and CDR2 is SYGVKD in the germline V gene. CDR3 region: CAISGTGRPGDEQYF. The CDR3 bases are TGTGCCATCAGTGGAACAGGGAGACCGGGGGACGAGCAGTACTTC.

This clonotype has just a few counts. The chain is built from TRBV20-1 and TRBJ2-1; TRBD2 agrees at 10 bases. From germline, CDR1 is DFQATT and CDR2 SNEGSKA (reference sequence). This CDR3 contains 15 residues. Germline trimming cut 4 bases from V and 9 bases from J; bases unmatched to any gene: 12. Written as DNA, the CDR3 is TGCAGTGCTACCCCTAGCGGGAGTGCCAGGGGTGAGCAGTTCTTC. Protein: CSATPSGSARGEQFF.

This clonotype was counted only a few times. The rearrangement links TRBV12-3 or TRBV12-4 to TRBJ2-5; D is perhaps TRBD1 (6 bases). The CDR3 extends over 15 amino acids. V lost 6 bases and J 1 base, leaving 15 bases between the germline ends. CDR3 in DNA: TGTGCCAGCAGCCGACCAGCCAGGGGCCAAGAGACCCAGTACTTC. The encoded protein is CASSRPARGQETQYF.

In its sample, this clonotype was seen a few times. The V call is TRBV20-1, the J call TRBJ1-3; possibly TRBD1 for D (6 bases). The CDR3 spans 11 residues. V was pared by 6 bases and J by 5 bases, with 8 bases between. Per the germline V gene, CDR1 is DFQATT and CDR2 is SNEGSKA (reference sequence). CDR3 bases: TGCAGTGCGGACAGCCGAAACACCATATATTTT. Its translation: CSADSRNTIYF.

The rearrangement links TRBV5-1 to TRBJ2-7; no clear D. Germline V lookup: CDR1 SGHRS, CDR2 YFSETQ. Trimming left V 4 bases short and J 5 bases short, with 16 bases between. The CDR3 runs 14 residues. The CDR3 here is CASSVMTLGDEQYF. The CDR3 DNA reads TGCGCCAGCAGCGTGATGACCCTCGGCGACGAGCAGTACTTC.

This chain joins TRBV2 and TRBJ2-6; D is possibly TRBD1 (5 bases). CDR1 is SNHLY and CDR2 is FYNNEI in the germline V gene. The CDR3 extends over 18 amino acids. The V end lost 10 bases, the J end lost 0 bases, and 22 bases lay between the germline ends. CDR3 residues: CATPVGSTVRSGANVLTF. In nucleotides, the CDR3 is TGTGCCACCCCGGTGGGTTCGACAGTCCGCTCTGGGGCCAACGTCCTGACTTTC.

The genes are TRBV5-5 and TRBJ2-1; 10 bases map to TRBD2. Germline V gene data show CDR1 as SGHKS and CDR2 as YYEKEE (reference sequence). The CDR3 covers 13 residues. Trimming removed 2 bases from V and 10 bases from J; junction bases left unmatched: 3. DNA for the CDR3: TGTGCCAGCAGCTTTTCACTAGCGGGAGAGCAGTTCTTC. Translation gives CASSFSLAGEQFF.

This clonotype was detected only a few times. V and J are TRBV6-6 and TRBJ2-7, with D hard to call. The germline V and J ends were trimmed by 0 bases and 3 bases, with 6 bases remaining between them. The germline V gene encodes CDR1 MNHNY and CDR2 SVGAGI (reference sequence). The CDR3 runs 13 residues. CDR3 region: CASSYSLHYEQYF. Written as DNA, the CDR3 is TGTGCCAGCAGTTACTCGCTCCACTACGAGCAGTACTTC.

The chain joins TRBV4-1 to TRBJ2-5; 7 positions match TRBD2. Unmatched junction bases numbered 11, after V lost 4 bases and J lost 3 bases. This CDR3 has 16 amino acids. Germline V gene sequence: CDR1 MGHRA, CDR2 YSYEKL. The CDR3 reads CASSPQRGVWEETQYF. The CDR3 DNA reads TGCGCCAGCAGCCCTCAGCGGGGAGTATGGGAAGAGACCCAGTACTTC.

The rearrangement joins TRBV18 to TRBJ2-1, with 8 bases fitting TRBD2. The CDR3 contains 17 residues. V lost 2 bases to trimming and J lost 9 bases; unmatched junction nucleotides: 15. Germline lookup yields CDR1 KGHSH and CDR2 LQKENI. CDR3: CASSPSRLASKGGEQFF. The CDR3 nucleotides read TGTGCCAGCTCACCATCTAGACTAGCGTCAAAAGGGGGTGAGCAGTTCTTC.

CDR3 DNA: TGCGCCAGCAGTCATCGGACTAGCGGCACCAATGAGCAGTTCTTC. The encoded protein is CASSHRTSGTNEQFF. The chain couples TRBV10-1 to TRBJ2-1; 10 positions agree with TRBD2. The V gene's germline CDR1 is WNHNN and CDR2 SYGVQD (reference sequence). V lost 5 bases, J lost 6 bases, and 7 bases stayed unmatched. The CDR3 is 15 residues long.

As regards this clonotype: Germline and junction disagree at one end, which may indicate a read error. The J gene is TRBJ1-2, the V gene TRBV7-7; D gene ambiguous. The CDR3 extends over 15 amino acids. Germline lookup yields CDR1 SSHAT and CDR2 FNYEAQ (reference sequence). Written as DNA, the CDR3 is TGTGCTAGCAGGTTCTTTTACCGGGCCTTGAGGGGCTACACCTTC. Translated, it gives CASRFFYRALRGYTF.

This clonotype came up many times. The V and J genes are TRBV7-6 and TRBJ2-1; 7 bases are a match to TRBD2. The CDR3 runs 16 residues. Trimming at V came to 4 bases and at J to 4 bases, leaving 10 bases not matched to a gene. The germline V gene encodes CDR1 SGHVS and CDR2 FNYEAQ. The CDR3 protein is CASSSRGLAAYNEQFF. Here the CDR3 DNA reads TGTGCCAGCAGCTCTAGGGGTCTAGCGGCATACAATGAGCAGTTCTTC.

There are a few counts of this clonotype. The chain recombines TRBV5-1 with TRBJ2-2, with D possibly called TRBD1 or TRBD2 (5 bases each). Trimming stripped 6 bases from V and 2 bases from J, with 11 bases between. The CDR3 extends over 14 amino acids. CDR1 and CDR2 from the germline V gene are SGHRS and YFSETQ. The CDR3 nucleotides read TGCGCCAGCAACCGGGACGCTAACACCGGGGAGCTGTTTTTT. Amino acid sequence: CASNRDANTGELFF.

The rearrangement uses TRBV6-6 and TRBJ2-1; D gene ambiguous. The V end was cut by 8 bases, the J end by 0 bases, with 5 bases between. The CDR3 is made up of 12 amino acids. Germline-derived CDR1 and CDR2 are MNHNY and SVGAGI (reference sequence). DNA for the CDR3: TGTGCCAGCCAAAGCTCCTACAATGAGCAGTTCTTC. This sequence encodes CASQSSYNEQFF.

The chain is built from TRBV3-1 and TRBJ1-2; maybe TRBD1 (5 bases). V was cut by 7 bases and J by 1 base, with 16 bases left in between. CDR1 LGHDT and CDR2 YNNKEL come from the germline V gene (reference sequence). This CDR3 spans 15 amino acids. CDR3 residues: CASNPGPTRNYGYTF. CDR3 bases: TGTGCCAGCAACCCAGGGCCTACACGTAACTATGGCTACACCTTC.